Sequencing of this T cell receptor (beta chain) was carried out in a study of blood T cell repertoires in COVID-19. In the study overall: In each case, the material was cDNA or gDNA derived from T cells, B-cell-depleted T cells, or PBMCs.

CDR3 length equals 16 residues. V lost 0 bases and J lost 6; bases outside the gene matches: 7. From germline, CDR1 is SGHRS and CDR2 YFSETQ. Per the original data handling: Amplifying reference gene primers gave estimates of nucleated cell counts. Libraries were prepared by immunoSEQ multiplex PCR; TCRdb keeps only in-frame clonotypes and omits some of them. That table supplies the V and J calls and clone size; D and trimming were determined from the DNA. This sample has 250,000 or so clones; about four fifths occur once, and the top ten carry around 3.3%. This chain joins TRBV5-1 and TRBJ1-4, with 8 bases that match TRBD1. Sample: PBMCs or T cells enriched from blood (not recorded which). This receptor was identified in a woman between 40 and 50 years old who had been exposed to COVID-19. CDR3 amino acids: CASSLEGQVAYEKLFF. DNA for the CDR3: TGCGCCAGCAGCTTGGAGGGACAGGTGGCGTATGAAAAACTGTTTTTT.